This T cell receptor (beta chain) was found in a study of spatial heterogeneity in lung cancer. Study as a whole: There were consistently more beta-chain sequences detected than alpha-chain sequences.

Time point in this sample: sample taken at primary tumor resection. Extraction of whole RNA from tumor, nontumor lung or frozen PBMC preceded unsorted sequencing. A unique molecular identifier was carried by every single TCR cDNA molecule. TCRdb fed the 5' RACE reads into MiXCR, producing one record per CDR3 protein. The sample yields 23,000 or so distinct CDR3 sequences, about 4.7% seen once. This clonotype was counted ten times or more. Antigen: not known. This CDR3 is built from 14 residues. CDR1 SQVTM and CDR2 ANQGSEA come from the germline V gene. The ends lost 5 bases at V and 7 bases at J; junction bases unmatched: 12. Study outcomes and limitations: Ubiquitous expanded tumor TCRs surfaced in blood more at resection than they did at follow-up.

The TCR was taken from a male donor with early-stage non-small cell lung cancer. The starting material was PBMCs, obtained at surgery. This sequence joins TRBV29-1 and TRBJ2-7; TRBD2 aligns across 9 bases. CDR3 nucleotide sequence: TGCAGCGTTCCGGCGGGAGGGCTTTTCGGGGAGCAGTACTTC. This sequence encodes CSVPAGGLFGEQYF.